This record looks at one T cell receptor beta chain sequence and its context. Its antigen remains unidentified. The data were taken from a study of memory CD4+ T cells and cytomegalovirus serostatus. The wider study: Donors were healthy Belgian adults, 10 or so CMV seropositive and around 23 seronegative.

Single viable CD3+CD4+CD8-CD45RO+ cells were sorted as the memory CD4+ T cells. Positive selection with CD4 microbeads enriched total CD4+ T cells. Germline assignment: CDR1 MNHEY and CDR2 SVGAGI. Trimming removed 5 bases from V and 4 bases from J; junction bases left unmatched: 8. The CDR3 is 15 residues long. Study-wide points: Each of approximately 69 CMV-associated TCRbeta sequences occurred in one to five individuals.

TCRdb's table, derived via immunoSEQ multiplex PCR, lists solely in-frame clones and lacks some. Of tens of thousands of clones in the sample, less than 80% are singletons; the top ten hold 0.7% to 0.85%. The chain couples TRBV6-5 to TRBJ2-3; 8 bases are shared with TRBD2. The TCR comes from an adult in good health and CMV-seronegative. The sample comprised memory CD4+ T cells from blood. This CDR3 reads CASSPGGGRADTQYF. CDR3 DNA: TGTGCCAGCAGTCCCGGGGGGGGGCGAGCAGATACGCAGTATTTT.